Presented here are 11 T cell receptor beta chains from one specimen sequenced in a study of post-analysis software for immune sequencing data. Whole-study findings and limits: Five or six TRBV segments, including TRBV5-6, TRBV5-1 and TRBV20-1, were more frequent in patients than controls.

The antigens of these receptors remain unknown. Unique molecular identifiers were present in the TCR beta cDNA libraries. One entry per CDR3 protein results from TCRdb running MiXCR on the PCR reads. The repertoire has hundreds of thousands of distinct CDR3 sequences, 30% of them found once; the top ten carry 0.55% to 0.65%. Sequencing was done on a sample of blood. The receptor source for this set is a girl aged 10 to 17 with multiple sclerosis.

There are a few counts of this clonotype. The rearrangement joins TRBV28 to TRBJ2-7; no clear D gene. The V end was cut by 10 bases, the J end by 2 bases, with 9 bases between. The germline gives CDR1 MDHEN, CDR2 SYDVKM. This CDR3 region has 11 residues. The CDR3 region is CATEKPYEQYF. The CDR3 coding sequence is TGTGCCACAGAAAAACCCTACGAGCAGTACTTC.

In nucleotides, the CDR3 is TGCAGTGGGTCGCGGGACTGGGGCACCGGGGAGCTGTTTTTT. It encodes CSGSRDWGTGELFF. This chain connects TRBV20-1 to TRBJ2-2; maybe TRBD2 (6 bases). CDR1 DFQATT and CDR2 SNEGSKA come from the germline V gene (reference sequence). V lost 7 bases to trimming and J lost 4 bases, with 16 bases between them. The CDR3 consists of 14 residues.

This clonotype was detected a few times. This chain connects TRBV20-1 to TRBJ2-7; 9 bases are a match to TRBD1. The germline V gene encodes CDR1 DFQATT and CDR2 SNEGSKA (reference sequence). The junction had 3 bases not matched to a gene; V was cut back by 4 bases and J by 5 bases. The CDR3 runs to 12 residues. CDR3 nucleotides: TGCAGTGCTAACAGGGGGCTAAACGAGCAGTACTTC. Its protein is CSANRGLNEQYF.

V usage is TRBV10-3 and J usage is TRBJ2-5; D gene unclear. CDR1 and CDR2 (germline): ENHRY, SYGVKD. This CDR3 region has 13 residues. With 2 bases removed from V and 1 base from J, the gap between germline ends came to 5 bases. This CDR3 is CAISEQVQETQYF. The CDR3 DNA follows: TGTGCCATCAGTGAGCAGGTCCAAGAGACCCAGTACTTC.

This clonotype was seen a handful of times. This chain joins TRBV12-3 or TRBV12-4 and TRBJ1-2; no firm D call. The V end lost 6 bases, the J end lost 4 bases, and 18 bases lay between the germline ends. The CDR3 runs 15 residues. The CDR3 DNA sequence: TGTGCCAGCAGCCCGTTCGCGACCGGTATCTATGGCTACACCTTC. Protein: CASSPFATGIYGYTF.

The chain recombines TRBV9 with TRBJ2-5; tentative D call: TRBD2 (5 bases). The CDR3 is 14 residues long. V dropped 3 bases and J dropped 11 bases, with 20 bases sitting between them. The V gene's germline CDR1 is SGDLS and CDR2 YYNGEE. CDR3 bases: TGTGCCAGCAGCGCCCGGGAATTTGCGAAAGAGCAGTACTTC. It translates to CASSAREFAKEQYF.

This clonotype appeared many times. The rearrangement links TRBV7-8 to TRBJ1-2, with a possible D match to TRBD1 (5 bases). The V gene's germline CDR1 is SGHVS and CDR2 FQNEAQ. The CDR3 runs 13 residues. V was pared by 3 bases and J by 4 bases, with 9 bases between. The CDR3 sequence is CASSLGGVYGYTF. As DNA, the CDR3 is TGTGCCAGCAGCTTGGGGGGAGTCTATGGCTACACCTTC.

For this clonotype: A junction boundary mismatches the germline segment, possibly from a read error. This rearrangement joins TRBV20-1 to TRBJ2-5; D is possibly TRBD1 or TRBD2 (7 bases each). The CDR3 runs to 16 residues. Germline assignment: CDR1 DFQATT and CDR2 SNEGSKA (reference sequence). DNA for the CDR3: TGCAGTGCTAGCGTGGGTGGGGGAGGGGGCCGGGAGATCCAGTACTTC. It encodes CSASVGGGGGREIQYF.

V gene TRBV12-3 or TRBV12-4 combines with J gene TRBJ1-2; unclear D gene. The V gene lost 7 bases and the J gene lost 3 bases, with 12 bases spanning the gap. The CDR3 covers 13 residues. The CDR3 nucleotides are TGTGCCAGCACCACTCGGGAGGACTATGGCTACACCTTC. Translated: CASTTREDYGYTF.

Ten or more counts support this clonotype. The chain is built from TRBV12-3 or TRBV12-4 and TRBJ2-3; D might be TRBD1 (6 bases). CDR3 size: 15 residues. V lost 1 base and J lost 2, with 10 bases in between. The CDR3 loop reads CASSLDRAFTDTQYF. CDR3 nucleotides: TGTGCCAGCAGTTTAGACAGGGCCTTCACAGATACGCAGTATTTT.

The chain employs TRBV29-1 and TRBJ2-5; D possibly uses TRBD1 or TRBD2 (5 bases each). The CDR3 is 15 amino acids. The V gene's germline CDR1 is SQVTM and CDR2 ANQGSEA. V was shortened by 0 bases and J by 13 bases, with 24 bases between the two germline ends. CDR3 protein: CSVEDRGAGIGERYF. CDR3 coding DNA: TGCAGCGTTGAAGATCGAGGGGCCGGTATCGGCGAGCGGTACTTC.